These 30 T cell receptor beta chains were all obtained from the same sample, sequenced in a study of T cell responses to AZD1222 COVID-19 vaccine. Libraries were prepared by immunoSEQ multiplex PCR; TCRdb keeps only in-frame clonotypes and omits some of them. The table has tens of thousands of clones, around 88% seen once; the top ten hold approximately 10%. The sequencing used peripheral blood, collected 28 days after the second AZD1222 dose. The receptors here all came from an adult who received the AZD1222 COVID-19 vaccine.

The rearrangement joins TRBV2 to TRBJ1-4; D call uncertain. The V and J ends lost 7 bases and 8 bases respectively, with 20 bases between them. The CDR3 contains 15 residues. Germline V gene data show CDR1 as SNHLY and CDR2 as FYNNEI. The CDR3 protein is CASNLNRASGEKLFF. CDR3 nucleotides: TGTGCCAGCAACTTGAACCGGGCTTCGGGGGAAAAACTGTTTTTT.

The chain couples TRBV28 to TRBJ2-5; perhaps D is TRBD1 or TRBD2 (6 bases each). The CDR3 spans 16 residues. The V end lost 4 bases, the J end lost 0 bases, and 15 bases lay between the germline ends. Germline V gene sequence: CDR1 MDHEN, CDR2 SYDVKM. The CDR3 DNA reads TGTGCCAGCAGTTCCCCCGGGGGCGGCCACCAAGAGACCCAGTACTTC. This gives the protein CASSSPGGGHQETQYF.

This chain uses TRBV7-2 with TRBJ1-5, with D possibly being TRBD1 (6 bases). CDR1 SGHTA and CDR2 FQGNSA come from the germline V gene. V was pared by 6 bases and J by 4 bases, with 19 bases between. This CDR3 is built from 16 residues. CDR3 loop: CASSFTPRTDNQPQHF. DNA for the CDR3: TGTGCCAGCAGTTTTACCCCCCGGACAGATAATCAGCCCCAGCATTTT.

V is TRBV19 and J is TRBJ2-3; 13 nucleotides agree with TRBD2. The J segment lost 5 bases and the V segment lost 5 bases, leaving 7 bases of the junction unmatched. This CDR3 region has 16 residues. CDR1 is LNHDA and CDR2 is SQIVND in the germline V gene (reference sequence). CDR3 loop: CASSQLAGGLGDTQYF. Here the CDR3 DNA reads TGTGCCAGTAGTCAACTAGCGGGGGGGCTTGGAGATACGCAGTATTTT.

A single count supports this clone. CDR3 coding DNA: TGTGCTAGTGGTTTTGGGACTAGTGGCGATACGCAGTATTTT. Protein: CASGFGTSGDTQYF. The rearrangement joins TRBV12-5 to TRBJ2-3, with 8 bases fitting TRBD2. With 3 bases clipped from V and 6 bases from J, the junction kept 5 bases outside the gene matches. The length of the CDR3 is 14 residues. Germline V gene data show CDR1 as LGHNT and CDR2 as FRNRAP.

The chain is built from TRBV4-3 and TRBJ1-5; D remains ambiguous. The CDR3 has 15 residues. The V gene lost 0 bases and the J gene lost 7 bases, with 13 bases spanning the gap. Germline V lookup: CDR1 LGHNA, CDR2 YSLEER. The DNA of the CDR3 is TGCGCCAGCAGCCAAGAACAGAGCAGGATGCAGCCCCAGCATTTT. This codes for CASSQEQSRMQPQHF.

This clone was counted a single time. The J gene is TRBJ2-1, the V gene TRBV19; D perhaps matches TRBD2 (5 bases). The CDR3 is made up of 14 amino acids. The germline V gene has CDR1 LNHDA and CDR2 SQIVND (reference sequence). The V end lost 8 bases, the J end lost 3 bases, and 14 bases lay between the germline ends. The CDR3 nucleotides are TGTGCCAGTCTTCAGGTTGGGAGCTACAATGAGCAGTTCTTC. It specifies CASLQVGSYNEQFF.

The rearrangement joins TRBV3-1 (or the pseudogene TRBV3-2) to TRBJ1-5; D is undetermined. The CDR3 length is 17 residues. CDR1 is LGHDT, CDR2 YNNKEL, per germline (reference sequence). V lost 3 bases and J lost 1, with 16 bases in between. The DNA of the CDR3 is TGTGCCAGCAGCCACCAGGAGGGTCAAGGCAGCAATCAGCCCCAGCATTTT. This codes for CASSHQEGQGSNQPQHF.

This chain links TRBV19 with TRBJ2-4; D is uncertain. V lost 3 bases, J lost 0 bases, and 12 bases lay in between. CDR3 length: 16 amino acids. Per the germline V gene, CDR1 is LNHDA and CDR2 is SQIVND (reference sequence). The CDR3 reads CASSITRDVAKNIQYF. DNA for the CDR3: TGTGCCAGTAGTATCACCAGAGATGTAGCCAAAAACATTCAGTACTTC.

V usage is TRBV28 and J usage is TRBJ1-2; 9 positions agree with TRBD1. J was trimmed by 0 bases and V by 6 bases; bases with no gene match: 14. The CDR3 length is 18 residues. Germline V CDR1 and CDR2: MDHEN, SYDVKM. CDR3 DNA sequence: TGTGCCAGCAGCCGAAACCCGACAGGGGGAGGCACTAACTATGGCTACACCTTC. Its protein product is CASSRNPTGGGTNYGYTF.

The chain carries TRBV7-2 and TRBJ1-2; 7 bases are shared with TRBD1. The J segment lost 7 bases and the V segment lost 7 bases, leaving 9 bases of the junction unmatched. Germline lookup yields CDR1 SGHTA and CDR2 FQGNSA. CDR3 length: 13 residues. The CDR3 DNA reads as TGTGCCAGCACCCCAGGGGGTTGGGGTGGCTACACCTTC. Protein sequence: CASTPGGWGGYTF.

The genes are TRBV18 and TRBJ2-2, with D perhaps given as TRBD1 or TRBD2 (5 bases each). Germline V CDR1 and CDR2: KGHSH, LQKENI. This CDR3 spans 14 amino acids. The V gene lost 3 bases and the J gene lost 6 bases, with 11 bases spanning the gap. CDR3 residues: CASSPPGTAGELFF. CDR3 nucleotide sequence: TGTGCCAGCTCACCTCCCGGGACGGCCGGGGAGCTGTTTTTT.

J is TRBJ2-5 and V is TRBV6-1; D may be TRBD2 (6 bases). V was clipped by 2 bases and J by 5 bases, with 12 bases between them. The germline V gene has CDR1 MNHNS and CDR2 SASEGT. The CDR3 extends over 14 amino acids. The CDR3: CASSELGGPETQYF. The CDR3 DNA reads TGTGCCAGCAGTGAACTAGGAGGGCCTGAGACCCAGTACTTC.

The CDR3 is CASSPSWDRGNYGYTF. The CDR3 DNA follows: TGTGCCAGTAGTCCCTCTTGGGACAGGGGTAACTATGGCTACACCTTC. The chain employs TRBV19 and TRBJ1-2; 10 positions match TRBD1. V lost 5 bases to trimming and J lost 1 base; unmatched junction nucleotides: 7. CDR1 is LNHDA and CDR2 is SQIVND in the germline V gene (reference sequence). The CDR3 is made up of 16 amino acids.

V usage is TRBV14 and J usage is TRBJ2-7, with 9 bases identical to TRBD1. Losses at the gene ends were 4 bases for V and 6 bases for J; bases not matched to a gene: 10. Looked up from germline, CDR1 is SGHDN and CDR2 is FVKESK. The CDR3 has 15 residues. CDR3 nucleotide sequence: TGTGCCAGCAGCCCTCGAGGGACAGGGCTAGTCGAGCAGTACTTC. Translating it yields CASSPRGTGLVEQYF.

This chain joins TRBV5-4 and TRBJ1-4; 10 nucleotides line up with TRBD1. The CDR3 loop spans 16 amino acids. With V trimmed by 4 bases and J by 3 bases, 6 bases remained unmatched. Germline CDR1 reads SGHNT; CDR2 reads YYREEE (reference sequence). CDR3 sequence reads: CASSTWTGGSNEKLFF. The CDR3 region has the DNA TGTGCCAGCAGCACCTGGACAGGGGGGTCTAATGAAAAACTGTTTTTT.

This clone was seen a few times. This rearrangement joins TRBV27 to TRBJ2-1, with 10 bases lining up with TRBD2. The germline V gene encodes CDR1 MNHEY and CDR2 SMNVEV (reference sequence). This CDR3 spans 16 amino acids. J gave up 9 bases and V 0 bases, and 8 bases lay outside the gene matches. In DNA form, the CDR3 reads TGTGCCAGCAGTTTATCGGGTAGCGGGGGGCGGGGTGAGCAGTTCTTC. Translation gives CASSLSGSGGRGEQFF.

The chain couples TRBV12-3 or TRBV12-4 to TRBJ1-1; D gene uncertain. The CDR3 is made up of 11 amino acids. V was pared by 2 bases and J by 7 bases, with 5 bases between. The DNA of the CDR3 is TGTGCCAGCAGTTTATTACTTGAAGCTTTCTTT. Its protein is CASSLLLEAFF.

This clone has a single count. The chain is built from TRBV20-1 and TRBJ2-3, with D uncertain. This CDR3 is 14 amino acids long. The germline V gene has CDR1 DFQATT and CDR2 SNEGSKA (reference sequence). Trimming removed 3 bases from V and 4 bases from J, with 14 bases in between. This chain's CDR3 is CSASERVRADTQYF. DNA of the CDR3: TGCAGTGCTAGTGAAAGGGTGCGCGCAGATACGCAGTATTTT.

CDR3 amino acids: CASRGTGNPTGELFF. The CDR3 DNA reads as TGTGCCAGCAGGGGGACGGGGAACCCAACCGGGGAGCTGTTTTTT. The chain joins TRBV2 to TRBJ2-2; D is tentatively TRBD1 or TRBD2 (5 bases each). CDR3 length: 15 residues. The ends were cut back, 6 bases at V and 5 bases at J, with 16 bases in the middle. Germline assignment: CDR1 SNHLY and CDR2 FYNNEI. Filled out from reference TRBV2 and TRBJ2-2, the complete variable domain reads EPEVTQTPSHQVTQMGQEVILRCVPISNHLYFYWYRQILGQKVEFLVSFYNNEISEKSEIFDDQFSVERPDGSNFTLKIRSTKLEDSAMYFCASRGTGNPTGELFFGEGSRLTVL.

To note about this clone: This specimen includes other DNA sequences encoding the same CDR3. This chain joins TRBV7-2 and TRBJ2-7; no reliable D call. Per germline, CDR1 SGHTA and CDR2 FQGNSA. The CDR3 is made up of 12 amino acids. Trimming shortened V by 2 bases and J by 0 bases, and 2 bases separated the two germline ends. CDR3 nucleotide sequence: TGTGCCAGCAGCTTAACCTCCTACGAGCAGTACTTC. Protein product: CASSLTSYEQYF.

This clone has only a few counts. V usage is TRBV28 and J usage is TRBJ2-7, with D unclear. CDR3 length equals 15 residues. With 4 bases removed from V and 4 bases from J, the gap between germline ends came to 17 bases. Germline lookup yields CDR1 MDHEN and CDR2 SYDVKM. This CDR3 is CASSSPNGRVYEQYF. The CDR3 region has the DNA TGTGCCAGCAGTTCCCCGAATGGAAGGGTTTACGAGCAGTACTTC.

The chain is built from TRBV25-1 and TRBJ2-7, with TRBD1 as a possible D gene (6 bases). CDR1 and CDR2 (germline): MGHDK, SYGVNS. V lost 0 bases to trimming and J lost 6 bases, with 15 bases between them. The CDR3 loop spans 15 amino acids. The CDR3 loop reads CASSEYGGRAGEQYF. The CDR3 DNA sequence: TGTGCCAGCAGTGAATATGGGGGCAGGGCCGGCGAGCAGTACTTC.

The chain employs TRBV19 and TRBJ2-2; the D is unclear. CDR1 is LNHDA, CDR2 SQIVND, per germline (reference sequence). V was shortened by 6 bases and J by 1 base, with 12 bases between the two germline ends. This CDR3 comprises 15 residues. The DNA for the CDR3 is TGTGCCAGTAGCCGGCCAGCTAAGAACACCGGGGAGCTGTTTTTT. Translated: CASSRPAKNTGELFF.

A single count supports this clone. This chain links TRBV18 with TRBJ2-2; D remains unclear. This CDR3 spans 14 amino acids. V shed 2 bases and J shed 4 bases, with 8 bases lying between them. CDR1 is KGHSH and CDR2 is LQKENI in the germline V gene. CDR3 sequence reads: CASSPFDGTGELFF. The CDR3 DNA sequence: TGTGCCAGCTCACCATTTGACGGCACCGGGGAGCTGTTTTTT.

This clone was seen only once. J is TRBJ2-3 and V is TRBV4-1, with a tentative D call TRBD2 (5 bases). CDR1 is MGHRA, CDR2 YSYEKL, per germline. Trimming left V 0 bases short and J 12 bases short, with 16 bases between. This CDR3 region has 14 residues. The DNA for the CDR3 is TGCGCCAGCAGCCAAGAGCTGGTGCGGGCAGTCCAGTATTTT. Protein sequence: CASSQELVRAVQYF.

The rearrangement joins TRBV18 to TRBJ2-2; maybe TRBD1 (6 bases). Trimming removed 1 base at V and 2 bases at J, with 11 bases between. The CDR3 has 16 amino acids. In germline, CDR1 is KGHSH, CDR2 LQKENI. The CDR3 here is CASSPRTGRNTGELFF. CDR3 DNA sequence: TGTGCCAGCTCACCACGAACAGGGAGAAACACCGGGGAGCTGTTTTTT.

The chain is built from TRBV29-1 and TRBJ2-5; 10 bases are shared with TRBD1. CDR1 and CDR2 (germline): SQVTM, ANQGSEA. The V segment lost 7 bases and the J segment 4 bases; nucleotides outside the gene matches: 12. The CDR3 runs to 15 residues. CDR3 protein: CSAHGLGQGIETQYF. The CDR3 DNA sequence: TGCAGCGCCCATGGACTGGGACAGGGGATAGAGACCCAGTACTTC.

V is TRBV28 and J is TRBJ1-4; tentatively, D is TRBD1 (6 bases). The CDR3 runs to 14 residues. The germline gives CDR1 MDHEN, CDR2 SYDVKM. V dropped 8 bases and J dropped 6 bases, with 16 bases sitting between them. This CDR3 reads CASLEDRTYEKLFF. The CDR3 coding sequence is TGTGCCAGCCTAGAGGACAGAACCTATGAAAAACTGTTTTTT. Supplemented by reference TRBV28 and TRBJ1-4, the full variable domain reads DVKVTQSSRYLVKRTGEKVFLECVQDMDHENMFWYRQDPGLGLRLIYFSYDVKMKEKGDIPEGYSVSREKKERFSLILESASTNQTSMYLCASLEDRTYEKLFFGSGTQLSVL.

This clone turned up a few times. The V call is TRBV9, the J call TRBJ1-5; possibly TRBD1 for D (5 bases). This CDR3 comprises 13 residues. V was cut by 2 bases and J by 5 bases, with 8 bases left in between. From germline, CDR1 is SGDLS and CDR2 YYNGEE. CDR3 loop: CASSVGDYQPQHF. CDR3 nucleotide sequence: TGTGCCAGCAGCGTGGGGGACTATCAGCCCCAGCATTTT.